This TCR beta chain was captured by sequencing in a study of blood T cell repertoires in COVID-19. About the research overall: Acute and convalescent COVID-19 specimens originated in the United States, Italy and Spain. PBMCs, B-cell-depleted T cells, or T cells were the source of the cDNA or gDNA that made up the material.

Per the study methods: Nucleated cell counts were estimated from reference gene primer amplification. Clones were read by immunoSEQ multiplex PCR, and TCRdb kept only the in-frame ones, dropping some. The D gene and trimming were derived from the DNA, and the V and J assignments and clone size from that table. The sample includes about 200,000 clones, 88% of them seen just once. The germline V gene encodes CDR1 ENHRY and CDR2 SYGVKD. The CDR3 contains 18 residues. After removal of 0 bases from V and 0 bases from J, the junction contained 3 bases not matched to a gene. This sequence originates from a human donor in a cohort sampled during active COVID-19. The V and J genes are TRBV10-3 and TRBJ2-2, with 11 bases matching TRBD2. What was sequenced was peripheral blood. CDR3 amino acids: CAISESELAGANTGELFF. Written as DNA, the CDR3 is TGTGCCATCAGTGAGTCGGAACTAGCGGGAGCGAACACCGGGGAGCTGTTTTTT.